The sequence of this TCR beta chain was determined in a study of memory CD8 T cells in hepatitis C reinfection. Overall study: Reinfection meant HCV RNA positivity after two negatives ≥60 days apart.

Measured with immunoSEQ multiplex PCR; TCRdb has only the in-frame clones, and not every one. The table includes thousands of clones, over 75% detected once. Noted time point: pre-reinfection, 55 to 20 weeks before reinfection detection. The sorted cells went straight to TCR sequencing with no prior in vitro expansion. Donors were people who inject drugs in the Montreal HEPCO cohort. CDR1 and CDR2 from the germline V gene are LGHNA and YNFKEQ. Trimming cost V 0 bases and J 2 bases; bases outside gene matches: 3. CDR3 length: 15 residues. The sequence came from a man aged 45-65 years with hepatitis C virus infection. Sample: naive CD8+ T cells sorted from blood. The chain joins TRBV4-2 to TRBJ2-7; TRBD2 agrees at 8 bases. Written as DNA, the CDR3 is TGTGCCAGCAGCCAAGAAGCGGGAGTCGCCTACGAGCAGTACTTC. It yields the protein CASSQEAGVAYEQYF.